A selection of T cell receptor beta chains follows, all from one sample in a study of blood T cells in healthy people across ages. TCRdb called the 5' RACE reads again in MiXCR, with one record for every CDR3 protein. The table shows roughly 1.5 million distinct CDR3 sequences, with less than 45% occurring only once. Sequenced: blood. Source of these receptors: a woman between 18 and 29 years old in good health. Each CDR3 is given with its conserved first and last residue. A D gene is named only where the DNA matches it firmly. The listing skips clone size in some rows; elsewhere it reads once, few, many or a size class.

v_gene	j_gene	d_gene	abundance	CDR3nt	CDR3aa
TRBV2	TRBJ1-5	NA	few	TGTGCCAGCAGTGCCTCCGGGACGGGGGGCCTGGACGATCAGCCCCAGCATTTT	CASSASGTGGLDDQPQHF
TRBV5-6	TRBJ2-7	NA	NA	TGTGCCAGCAGCTTGTTTTCGGGTAAATCCTACAATGAGCAGTACTTC	CASSLFSGKSYNEQYF
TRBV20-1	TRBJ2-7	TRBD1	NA	TGCAGTAGTAGACAGGGGGCAAGCGAGCAGTACTTC	CSSRQGASEQYF
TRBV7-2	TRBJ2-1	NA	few	TGTGCCAGCAGCTTATATGACGGTGTCGATGAGCAGTTCTTC	CASSLYDGVDEQFF
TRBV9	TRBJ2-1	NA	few	TGTGCCAGCAGCGTGACCTGGACCCCGGGCAATGAGCAGTTCTTC	CASSVTWTPGNEQFF
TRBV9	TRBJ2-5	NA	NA	TGTGCCAGCAGCGTAGGACGACAGCTACCCCAAGAGACCCAGTACTTC	CASSVGRQLPQETQYF
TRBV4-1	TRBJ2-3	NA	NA	TGCGCCAGCAGCCAAGTATTTAGCGGAAGCACAGATACGCAGTATTTT	CASSQVFSGSTDTQYF
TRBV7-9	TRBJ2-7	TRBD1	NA	TGTGCCAGCAGCCCGTGGGACAGGTTCTACGAGCAGTACTTC	CASSPWDRFYEQYF
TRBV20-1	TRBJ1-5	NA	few	TGCAGTGCTAGAGGGCCGGGCTATAGCAATCAGCCCCAGCATTTT	CSARGPGYSNQPQHF
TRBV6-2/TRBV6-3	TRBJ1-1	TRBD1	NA	TGTGCCAGCACCTCGGGACAGGGGCCCCACAAGAACACTGAAGCTTTCTTT	CASTSGQGPHKNTEAFF
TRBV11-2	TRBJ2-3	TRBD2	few	TGTGCCAGCAGCTTAGACCTGGGACTAGAGGCCATTAATACGCAGTATTTT	CASSLDLGLEAINTQYF
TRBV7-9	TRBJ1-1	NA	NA	TGTGCCAGCACGGCACCCCGCATGAACACTGAAGCTTTCTTT	CASTAPRMNTEAFF
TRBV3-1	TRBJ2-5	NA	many	TGCGCCAGCAGCCAAGATGGAGAGACCCAGTACTTC	CASSQDGETQYF
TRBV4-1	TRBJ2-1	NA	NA	TGCGCCAGCAGCCAGCTTCTCCGAGCGGGACAAACCAATGAGCAGTTCTTC	CASSQLLRAGQTNEQFF
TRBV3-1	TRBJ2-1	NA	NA	TGTGCCAGCAGCCACAGGCCCCTAAGCTACAATGAGCAGTTCTTC	CASSHRPLSYNEQFF
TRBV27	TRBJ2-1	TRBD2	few	TGTGCCAGCAGGGGACTAGCGGGAACACATGAGCAGTTCTTC	CASRGLAGTHEQFF
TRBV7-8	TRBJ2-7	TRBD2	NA	TGTGCCGGCAGCTTAGCGGGACCCTCTTTTGACGAGCAGTACTTC	CAGSLAGPSFDEQYF
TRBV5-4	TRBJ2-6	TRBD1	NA	TGTGCCAGCAGCTTGGCAGGGGGCTTTGGGGCCAACGTCCTGACTTTC	CASSLAGGFGANVLTF
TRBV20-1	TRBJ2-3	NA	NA	TGCAGTGCCCCCGAGGGAGGGGGTAAAGATACGCAGTATTTT	CSAPEGGGKDTQYF
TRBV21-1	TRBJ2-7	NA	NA	TGTGCCAGGGCCGGGACTAGCGTGAAAAATGAGCAGTACTTC	CARAGTSVKNEQYF
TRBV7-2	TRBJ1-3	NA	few	TGTGCCAGCAGCCTTAGCCTTACAGCGGCTGGAAACACCATATATTTT	CASSLSLTAAGNTIYF
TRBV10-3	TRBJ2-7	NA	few	TGTGCCATCAGTAGTCTACCTGACGGGGAGCAGTACTTC	CAISSLPDGEQYF
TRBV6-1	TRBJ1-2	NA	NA	TGTGCCAGCAGTGAAGCGTACAGGGTTAGAGGCTACACCTTC	CASSEAYRVRGYTF
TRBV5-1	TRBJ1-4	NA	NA	TGCGCCAGCAGCTTGGAACCCCATGGTGAAAAACTGTTTTTT	CASSLEPHGEKLFF
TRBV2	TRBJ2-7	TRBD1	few	TGTGCCAGCAGCGTAAGACAGGGGGCTTGGGAGCAGTACTTC	CASSVRQGAWEQYF
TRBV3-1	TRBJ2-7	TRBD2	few	TGTGCCAGCAGTAACCCGGGACTAGCGACCTACGAGCAGTACTTC	CASSNPGLATYEQYF
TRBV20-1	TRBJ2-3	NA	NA	TGCAGTGCTAGAGATCCCTCAGGGAAGCACCTTTTTGGTACGCAGTATTTT	CSARDPSGKHLFGTQYF
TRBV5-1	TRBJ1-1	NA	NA	TGCGCCAGCAGCTTGCAGGTGAACAATGAAGCTTTCTTT	CASSLQVNNEAFF
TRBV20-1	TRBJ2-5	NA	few	TGCAGTGCTAGAGATCCAAGAAAAGAGACCCAGTACTTC	CSARDPRKETQYF
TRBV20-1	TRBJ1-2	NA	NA	TGCAGTGCTAGATACAGGAGTTCAAACTATGGCTACACCTTC	CSARYRSSNYGYTF
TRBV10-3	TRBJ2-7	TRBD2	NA	TGTGCCATCAGTGAAGGGGGACTAGCGGGGGTCAACGAGCAGTACTTC	CAISEGGLAGVNEQYF
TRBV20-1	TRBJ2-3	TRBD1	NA	TGCAGTGCGCCGGGACAGCCCACAGATACGCAGTATTTT	CSAPGQPTDTQYF
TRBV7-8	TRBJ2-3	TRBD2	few	TGTGCCAGCAGCCCCCGATGGACTAGCGGGGCCACAGATACGCAGTATTTT	CASSPRWTSGATDTQYF
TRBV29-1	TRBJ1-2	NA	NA	TGCAGCGTTGAAGAGTATAGGCTAGGGTTGTTTTGGTGCTACACCTTC	CSVEEYRLGLFWCYTF
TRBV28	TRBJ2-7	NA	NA	TGTGCCAGCAGTAGGACGGTTCCCTACGAGCAGTACTTC	CASSRTVPYEQYF
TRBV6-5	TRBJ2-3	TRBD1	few	TGTGCCAGCAGTTACGACAGGGTCGGGGCAGATACGCAGTATTTT	CASSYDRVGADTQYF
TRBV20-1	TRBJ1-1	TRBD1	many	TGCAGTGCCCAAAACCCGACAGGGTGGACTGAAGCTTTCTTT	CSAQNPTGWTEAFF
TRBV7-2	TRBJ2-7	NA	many	TGTGCCATCGAAGCCCCGGGCCTCGTGGGCTCCTACGAGCAGTACTTC	CAIEAPGLVGSYEQYF
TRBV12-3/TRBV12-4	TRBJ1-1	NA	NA	TGTGCCAGCAGTTCACAGGGAGGGTACACTGAAGCTTTCTTT	CASSSQGGYTEAFF